This is a list of T cell receptor beta chains from one sample in a study of blood T cells in healthy people across ages. In TCRdb, the 5' RACE reads were re-called with MiXCR into one record per CDR3 protein. The sample contains some 1,500,000 distinct CDR3 sequences, 35% to 45% of which appear only once. The sequenced sample was blood. Source of these receptors: a woman under 30 in good health. The CDR3 runs from the conserved cysteine through the conserved F or W. Each record gives: D gene, V gene, CDR3 protein. D genes are given only for firm matches.

d_gene: NA
v_gene: TRBV2
CDR3aa: CASRSLGGYEQYF

d_gene: NA
v_gene: TRBV12-3/TRBV12-4
CDR3aa: CASSPDRKEETQYF

d_gene: NA
v_gene: TRBV20-1
CDR3aa: CSARDLGVSYEQYF

d_gene: NA
v_gene: TRBV7-9
CDR3aa: CASSPPGVLGANVLTF

d_gene: NA
v_gene: TRBV7-9
CDR3aa: CASSPPVHYEQYF

d_gene: NA
v_gene: TRBV7-2
CDR3aa: CASSFKDLDTQYF

d_gene: TRBD2
v_gene: TRBV15
CDR3aa: CATSRGRSSGGVNEQFF

d_gene: NA
v_gene: TRBV20-1
CDR3aa: CSAVNSNQPQHF

d_gene: NA
v_gene: TRBV27
CDR3aa: CASSPSNSNQPQHF

d_gene: TRBD2
v_gene: TRBV27
CDR3aa: CASSLAAAGDEQYF

d_gene: NA
v_gene: TRBV11-2
CDR3aa: CASSLRRERYNEQFF

d_gene: NA
v_gene: TRBV5-1
CDR3aa: CASSLEVGHTEAFF

d_gene: NA
v_gene: TRBV20-1
CDR3aa: CRGGGDASVAEAFF

d_gene: NA
v_gene: TRBV6-5
CDR3aa: CASSYQATGGAFNEQFF

d_gene: NA
v_gene: TRBV7-2
CDR3aa: CASSFTGQFNQPQHF

d_gene: NA
v_gene: TRBV12-3/TRBV12-4
CDR3aa: CASKLTAAQETQYF

d_gene: NA
v_gene: TRBV29-1
CDR3aa: CSVVGRDTETQYF

d_gene: TRBD1
v_gene: TRBV20-1
CDR3aa: CSARTGGFNNQPQHF

d_gene: NA
v_gene: TRBV6-1
CDR3aa: CASQPAATRGSTYEQYF

d_gene: NA
v_gene: TRBV5-1
CDR3aa: CASSLTWGTDTQYF

d_gene: NA
v_gene: TRBV6-2/TRBV6-3
CDR3aa: CASIDPPDIVSGYTF

d_gene: NA
v_gene: TRBV5-4
CDR3aa: CASSRHVTDTQYF

d_gene: NA
v_gene: TRBV7-7
CDR3aa: CASTPGGFNEQYF

d_gene: NA
v_gene: TRBV10-3
CDR3aa: CAISGGGSNQPQHF

d_gene: TRBD1
v_gene: TRBV29-1
CDR3aa: CSARTGGGSEQYF

d_gene: TRBD1
v_gene: TRBV20-1
CDR3aa: CSAGQGYQPQHF